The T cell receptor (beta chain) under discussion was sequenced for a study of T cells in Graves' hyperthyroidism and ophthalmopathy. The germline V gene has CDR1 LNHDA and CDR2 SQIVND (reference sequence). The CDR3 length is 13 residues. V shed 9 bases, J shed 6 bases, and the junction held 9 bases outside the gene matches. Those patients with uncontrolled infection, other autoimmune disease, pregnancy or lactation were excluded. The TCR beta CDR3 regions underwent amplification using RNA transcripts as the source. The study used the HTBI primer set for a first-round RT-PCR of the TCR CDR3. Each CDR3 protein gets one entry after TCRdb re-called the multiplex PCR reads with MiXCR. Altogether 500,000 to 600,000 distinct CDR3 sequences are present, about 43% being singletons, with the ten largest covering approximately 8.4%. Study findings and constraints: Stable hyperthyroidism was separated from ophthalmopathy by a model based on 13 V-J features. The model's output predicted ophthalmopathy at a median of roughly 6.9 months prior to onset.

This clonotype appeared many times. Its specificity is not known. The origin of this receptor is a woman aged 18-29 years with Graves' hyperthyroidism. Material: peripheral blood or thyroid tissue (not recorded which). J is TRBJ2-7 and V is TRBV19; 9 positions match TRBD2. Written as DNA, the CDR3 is TGTGCCAGCGGGCATAGCGGGAGTAGCGAGCAGTACTTC. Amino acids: CASGHSGSSEQYF.